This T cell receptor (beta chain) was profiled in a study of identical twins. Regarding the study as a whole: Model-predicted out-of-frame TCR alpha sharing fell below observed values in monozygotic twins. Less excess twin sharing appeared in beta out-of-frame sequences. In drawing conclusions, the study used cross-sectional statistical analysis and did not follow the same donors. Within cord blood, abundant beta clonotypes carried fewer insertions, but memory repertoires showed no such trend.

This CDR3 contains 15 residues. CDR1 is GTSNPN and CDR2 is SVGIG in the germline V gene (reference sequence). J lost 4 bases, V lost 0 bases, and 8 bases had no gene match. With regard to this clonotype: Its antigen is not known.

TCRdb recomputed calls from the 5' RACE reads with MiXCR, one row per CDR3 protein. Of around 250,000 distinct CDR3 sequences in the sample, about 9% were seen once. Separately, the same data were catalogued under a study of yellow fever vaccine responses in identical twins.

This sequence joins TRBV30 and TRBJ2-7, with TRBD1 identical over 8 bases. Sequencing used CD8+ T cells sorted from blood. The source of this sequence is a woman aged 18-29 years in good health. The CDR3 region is CAWSVRQGFSYEQYF. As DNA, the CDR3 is TGTGCCTGGAGTGTACGACAGGGGTTCTCTTACGAGCAGTACTTC.